A selection of T cell receptor beta chains follows, all from one sample in a study of beta chain features in type 1 diabetes. Repertoires were generated with immunoSEQ multiplex PCR, while TCRdb's copy carries only in-frame clones and drops some. The table has more than 300,000 clones, about 12% seen once. The source material was naive CD4+ T cells from blood. Every receptor here comes from a woman between 18 and 29 years old with type 1 diabetes. Both conserved end residues are part of each CDR3. A D gene is named only where the DNA matches it firmly. Size tells how often a clone was seen (once, few, many) or the class of an expanded clone, and some rows leave it out.

v_call	d_call	j_call	clone_size	cdr3_aa
TRBV28	TRBD1	TRBJ1-4	few	CASSLPQGGNEKLFF
TRBV9	-	TRBJ2-2	-	CASSPGVLGDTGELFF
TRBV7-2	-	TRBJ2-5	few	CASSSQTGPRETQYF
TRBV5-4	TRBD1	TRBJ1-2	-	CASSPGQDWMDYGYTF
TRBV7-6	-	TRBJ1-4	-	CASSSRGATNEKLFF
TRBV9	-	TRBJ2-2	-	CASSADSRGYTGELFF
TRBV30	TRBD1	TRBJ2-3	few	CAWGTGASTDTQYF
TRBV5-1	-	TRBJ2-1	-	CASRVGEGDEQFF
TRBV4-3	TRBD2	TRBJ2-5	few	CASSQDGGPSGGPIQETQYF
TRBV28	-	TRBJ2-7	-	CASSFRFYEQYF
TRBV7-2	-	TRBJ2-4	-	CASSTTRLAKNIQYF
TRBV28	-	TRBJ2-7	few	CASSLQILRGYEQYF
TRBV9	-	TRBJ2-7	few	CASSVQGSYEQYF
TRBV11-3	TRBD2	TRBJ2-1	-	CASSLERGLAGGYNEQFF
TRBV5-1	-	TRBJ2-5	-	CASSLLGAEETQYF
TRBV5-1	-	TRBJ1-2	few	CASSPGTGYGYTF
TRBV7-9	TRBD1	TRBJ1-1	-	CASSVQGAAEAFF
TRBV5-1	-	TRBJ2-7	-	CASSLRPQNSYEQYF
TRBV5-4	-	TRBJ1-2	-	CASSLGPPVGNGYTF
TRBV11-2	-	TRBJ2-1	few	CASSLAGFLNEQFF
TRBV21-1	-	TRBJ2-3	-	CASSPKVSSLAADTDTQYF
TRBV10-3	-	TRBJ2-1	few	CASGGMGSYNEQFF
TRBV30	TRBD1	TRBJ2-3	-	CAWGGQGSTDTQYF
TRBV4-1	TRBD1	TRBJ1-2	-	CASSQEGQGAPLSYGYTF
TRBV19	-	TRBJ1-4	few	CASHSVYRFREEKLFF
TRBV11-3	-	TRBJ2-5	few	CASSLGPSGSGGTQYF
TRBV27	-	TRBJ2-3	-	CASSFSRSTDTQYF
TRBV7-6	TRBD2	TRBJ2-7	few	CASTPRTSGLSYEQYF